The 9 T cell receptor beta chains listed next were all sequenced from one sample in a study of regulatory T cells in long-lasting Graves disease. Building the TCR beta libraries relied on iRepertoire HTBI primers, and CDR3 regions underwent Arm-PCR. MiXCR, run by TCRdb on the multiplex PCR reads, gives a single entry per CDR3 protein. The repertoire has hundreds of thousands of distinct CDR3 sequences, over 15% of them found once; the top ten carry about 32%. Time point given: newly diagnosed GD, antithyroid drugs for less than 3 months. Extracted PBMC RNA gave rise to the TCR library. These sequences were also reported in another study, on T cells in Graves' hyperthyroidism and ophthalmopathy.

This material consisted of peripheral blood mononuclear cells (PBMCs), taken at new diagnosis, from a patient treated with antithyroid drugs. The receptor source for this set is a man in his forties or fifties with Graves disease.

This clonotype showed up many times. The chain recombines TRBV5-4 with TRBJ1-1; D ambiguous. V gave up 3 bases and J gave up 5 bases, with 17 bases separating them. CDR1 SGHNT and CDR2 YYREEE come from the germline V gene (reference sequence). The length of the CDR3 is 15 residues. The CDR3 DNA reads TGTGCCAGCAGCTCGGAGTCTACCGGAGGTACTGAAGCTTTCTTT. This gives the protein CASSSESTGGTEAFF.

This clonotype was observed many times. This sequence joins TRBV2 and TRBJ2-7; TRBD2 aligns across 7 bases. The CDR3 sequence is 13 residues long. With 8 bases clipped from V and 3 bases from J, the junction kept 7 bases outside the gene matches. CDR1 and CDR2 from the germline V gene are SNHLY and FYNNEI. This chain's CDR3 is CASAGAINYEQYF. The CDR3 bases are TGTGCCAGCGCGGGAGCGATTAACTACGAGCAGTACTTC.

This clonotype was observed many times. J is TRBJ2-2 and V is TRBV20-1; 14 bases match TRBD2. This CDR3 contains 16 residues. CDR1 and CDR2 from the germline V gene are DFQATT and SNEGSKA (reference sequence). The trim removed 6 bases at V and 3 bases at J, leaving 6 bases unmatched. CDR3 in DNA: TGCAGTGCCGAACTGGGACTAGCGGGGGACACCGGGGAGCTGTTTTTT. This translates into CSAELGLAGDTGELFF.

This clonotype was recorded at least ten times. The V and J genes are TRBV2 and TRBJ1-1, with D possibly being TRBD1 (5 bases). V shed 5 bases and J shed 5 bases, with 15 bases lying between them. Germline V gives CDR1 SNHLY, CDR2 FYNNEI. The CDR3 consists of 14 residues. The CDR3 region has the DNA TGTGCCAGCAGTCTGACCAGGGTAGGAACTGAAGCTTTCTTT. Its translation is CASSLTRVGTEAFF.

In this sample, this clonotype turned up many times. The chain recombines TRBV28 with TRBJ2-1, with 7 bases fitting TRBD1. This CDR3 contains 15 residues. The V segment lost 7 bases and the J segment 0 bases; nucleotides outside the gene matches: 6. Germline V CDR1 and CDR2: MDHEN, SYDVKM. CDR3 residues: CASIDGTASYNEQFF. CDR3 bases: TGTGCCAGCATTGACGGGACAGCCTCCTACAATGAGCAGTTCTTC.

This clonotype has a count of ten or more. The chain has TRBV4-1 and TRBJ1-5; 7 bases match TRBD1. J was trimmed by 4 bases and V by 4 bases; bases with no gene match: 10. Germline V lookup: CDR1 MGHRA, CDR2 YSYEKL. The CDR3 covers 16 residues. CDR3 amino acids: CASSREVTGLNQPQHF. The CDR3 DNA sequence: TGCGCCAGCAGCCGAGAAGTGACAGGGCTAAATCAGCCCCAGCATTTT.

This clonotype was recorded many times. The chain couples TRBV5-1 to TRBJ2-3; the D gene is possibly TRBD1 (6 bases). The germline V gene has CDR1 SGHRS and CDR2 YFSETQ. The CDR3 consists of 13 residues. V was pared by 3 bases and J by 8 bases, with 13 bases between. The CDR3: CASSSDRTGTQYF. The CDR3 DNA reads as TGCGCCAGCAGCTCCGACAGGACGGGTACGCAGTATTTT.

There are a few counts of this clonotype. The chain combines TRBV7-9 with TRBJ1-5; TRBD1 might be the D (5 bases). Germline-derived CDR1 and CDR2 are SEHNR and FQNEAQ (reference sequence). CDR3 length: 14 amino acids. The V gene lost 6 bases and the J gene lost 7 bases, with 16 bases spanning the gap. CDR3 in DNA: TGTGCCAGCAGTCTAGGTCCCGGGGACCAGCCCCAGCATTTT. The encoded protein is CASSLGPGDQPQHF.

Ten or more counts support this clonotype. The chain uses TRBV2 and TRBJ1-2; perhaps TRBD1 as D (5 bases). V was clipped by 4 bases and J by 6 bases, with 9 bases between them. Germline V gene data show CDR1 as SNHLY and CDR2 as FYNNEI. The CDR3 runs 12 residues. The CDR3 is CASSARGDGYTF. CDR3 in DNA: TGTGCCAGCAGTGCCCGAGGGGATGGCTACACCTTC.